This T cell receptor (beta chain) was sequenced for a study of blood T cell repertoires in COVID-19. About the research overall: Some COVID-19 samples were acute and others convalescent; all came from the United States, Italy and Spain.

Turning to this clone: This sample includes further DNA sequences coding for the same CDR3.

The germline gives CDR1 SGHRS, CDR2 YFSETQ. Trimming removed 4 bases from V and 5 bases from J; junction bases left unmatched: 1. CDR3 length: 14 amino acids. Authors' methods: Reference gene primer amplification in the assay estimated nucleated cell counts. Produced via immunoSEQ multiplex PCR; TCRdb's table is partial and in-frame only. The V and J calls and the clone size are those of that table, but D and trimming were determined from the DNA. The sample holds some 110,000 clones, about nine tenths seen once. The J gene is TRBJ2-1, the V gene TRBV5-1, with 12 bases matching TRBD2. This clonotype originated in a man in his forties or fifties with acute or convalescent COVID-19. The sequencing input was peripheral blood. CDR3 protein: CASSRTSGNNEQFF. CDR3 in DNA: TGCGCCAGCAGCCGGACTAGCGGGAACAATGAGCAGTTCTTC.